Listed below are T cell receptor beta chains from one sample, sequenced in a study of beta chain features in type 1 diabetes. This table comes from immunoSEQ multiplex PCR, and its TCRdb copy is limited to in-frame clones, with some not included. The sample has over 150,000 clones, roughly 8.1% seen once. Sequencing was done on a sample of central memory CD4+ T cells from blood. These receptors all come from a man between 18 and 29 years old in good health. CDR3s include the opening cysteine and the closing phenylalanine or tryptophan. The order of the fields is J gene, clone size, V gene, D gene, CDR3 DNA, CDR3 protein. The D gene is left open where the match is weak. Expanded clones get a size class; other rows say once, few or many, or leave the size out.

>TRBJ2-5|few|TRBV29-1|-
TGCAGCGTGCGTAGGGGGTTGGAGACCCAGTACTTC
CSVRRGLETQYF
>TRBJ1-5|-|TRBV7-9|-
TGTGCCAGCAGCTCTGCCGGGGGGGGAAGCAATCAGCCCCAGCATTTT
CASSSAGGGSNQPQHF
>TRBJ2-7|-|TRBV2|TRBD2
TGTGCCAGCAATACCCGGGAGGCACACGAGCAGTACTTC
CASNTREAHEQYF
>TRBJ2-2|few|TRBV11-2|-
TGTGCCAGCAGCGAGAGCACCGGGGAGCTGTTTTTT
CASSESTGELFF
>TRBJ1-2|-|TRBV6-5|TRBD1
TGTGCCAGCAGCGACCTAGGACAGGGAGACTCTGGCTACACCTTC
CASSDLGQGDSGYTF
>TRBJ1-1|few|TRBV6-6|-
TGTGCCAGCAGTTACGATGGAGCTGGCGTGAACACTGAAGCTTTCTTT
CASSYDGAGVNTEAFF
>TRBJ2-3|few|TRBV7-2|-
TGTGCCAGCAGCTTAGGTCGGGGGACAGATACGCAGTATTTT
CASSLGRGTDTQYF
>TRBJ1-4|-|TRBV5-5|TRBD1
TGTGCCAGCAGCACCGGACAGGCAAATGAAAAACTGTTTTTT
CASSTGQANEKLFF
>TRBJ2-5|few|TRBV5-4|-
TGTGCCAGCAGCTTAGAGGCCGTGTCAGAAGAGACCCAGTACTTC
CASSLEAVSEETQYF
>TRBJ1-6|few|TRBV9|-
TGTGCCAGCAGCGTAGACGGAGGGGGAGGGAAGGCTTCACCCCTCCACTTT
CASSVDGGGGKASPLHF
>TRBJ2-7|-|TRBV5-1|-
TGCGCCAGCAGCCTCGACAGGAGCTCCTACGAGCAGTACTTC
CASSLDRSSYEQYF